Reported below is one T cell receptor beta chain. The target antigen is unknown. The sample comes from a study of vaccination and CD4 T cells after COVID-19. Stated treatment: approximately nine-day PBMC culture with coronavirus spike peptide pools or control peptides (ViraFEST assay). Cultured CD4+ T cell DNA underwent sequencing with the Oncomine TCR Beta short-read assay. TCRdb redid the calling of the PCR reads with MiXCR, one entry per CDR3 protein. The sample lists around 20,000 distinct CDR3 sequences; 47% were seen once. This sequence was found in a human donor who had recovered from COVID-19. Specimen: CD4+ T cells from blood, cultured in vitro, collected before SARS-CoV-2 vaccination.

The CDR3 here is CASSIRFFGRPSGANVLTF. The CDR3, as DNA: TGTGCCAGTAGTATACGGTTTTTCGGCAGGCCCTCTGGGGCCAACGTCCTGACTTTC. The J gene is TRBJ2-6, the V gene TRBV19; D gene ambiguous. V was trimmed by 2 bases and J by 0 bases, leaving 17 bases between them. The CDR3 has 19 residues. Germline V gene lookup returns CDR1 LNHDA and CDR2 SQIVND (reference sequence).